The 26 T cell receptor beta chains below come from one sample, sequenced in a study of shared T cell receptors in the human thymus. The repertoire was sequenced with immunoSEQ multiplex PCR; TCRdb's copy has only in-frame clones and lacks some. The sample includes 700,000 to 750,000 clones, 70% to 90% of them seen just once. The data were also submitted as part of a second study, on human thymus T cells.

The sequenced material came from thymocytes. Source of these receptors: a girl less than two years old with a congenital heart defect.

The count of this clone is one. The chain couples TRBV10-2 to TRBJ1-2, with D tentatively TRBD1 (6 bases). Germline CDR1 and CDR2: WSHSY and SAAADI. V was cut by 6 bases and J by 8 bases, with 10 bases left in between. There are 11 residues in the CDR3. As DNA, the CDR3 is TGCGCCAGCAGACCGGGGGGCGGCTACACCTTC. Amino acid sequence: CASRPGGGYTF.

CDR3 DNA: TGTGCCAGCAGTGAATCCCCCTGGCGGACAGGGGATGAAAAACTGTTTTTT. It yields the protein CASSESPWRTGDEKLFF. The chain recombines TRBV2 with TRBJ1-4; 9 nucleotides agree with TRBD1. Germline V CDR1 and CDR2: SNHLY, FYNNEI. Germline trimming cut 2 bases from V and 6 bases from J; bases unmatched to any gene: 10. The CDR3 totals 17 residues.

The genes are TRBV4-3 and TRBJ2-7; a weak D match, TRBD1 (5 bases). Looked up from germline, CDR1 is LGHNA and CDR2 is YSLEER. The ends were cut back, 0 bases at V and 1 base at J, with 13 bases in the middle. The CDR3 has 16 amino acids. The CDR3 DNA is TGCGCCAGCAGCCAAGACAGGGCAGGCCATTCCTACGAGCAGTACTTC. Amino acids: CASSQDRAGHSYEQYF.

The J gene is TRBJ2-1, the V gene TRBV4-3, with a tentative D call TRBD2 (5 bases). Germline values: CDR1 LGHNA, CDR2 YSLEER. There are 17 residues in the CDR3. Trimming removed 0 bases from V and 4 bases from J, with 16 bases in between. CDR3 sequence: CASSQESETTLYNEQFF. CDR3 in DNA: TGCGCCAGCAGCCAAGAAAGTGAGACTACCCTATACAATGAGCAGTTCTTC.

The J gene is TRBJ2-3, the V gene TRBV5-4; 8 bases line up with TRBD2. The CDR3 contains 16 residues. Germline V gene lookup returns CDR1 SGHNT and CDR2 YYREEE (reference sequence). J gave up 2 bases and V 3 bases, and 8 bases lay outside the gene matches. This CDR3 is CASSYGSGNNTDTQYF. The DNA for the CDR3 is TGTGCCAGCAGCTACGGTAGCGGGAATAACACAGATACGCAGTATTTT.

The rearrangement joins TRBV19 to TRBJ1-5; 10 bases align to TRBD1. V lost 6 bases to trimming and J lost 4 bases; unmatched junction nucleotides: 9. The CDR3 is 16 residues long. Looked up from germline, CDR1 is LNHDA and CDR2 is SQIVND (reference sequence). DNA of the CDR3: TGTGCCAGTAGCCACGGACAGGGGGGAAGGAATCAGCCCCAGCATTTT. Translation: CASSHGQGGRNQPQHF.

J is TRBJ2-5 and V is TRBV2; D may be TRBD2 (6 bases). Germline CDR1 SNHLY, CDR2 FYNNEI. The CDR3 has 16 residues. V lost 6 bases, J lost 2 bases, and 19 bases lay in between. DNA of the CDR3: TGTGCCAGCAGGAAGGGGAAGGTGGGGACTCAAGAGACCCAGTACTTC. It yields the protein CASRKGKVGTQETQYF.

The rearrangement joins TRBV27 to TRBJ2-7; 9 bases fit TRBD1. The CDR3 contains 16 residues. The V gene end was trimmed by 6 bases and the J gene end by 1 base; junction bases not matched to a gene: 10. The germline CDR1 and CDR2 sequences are MNHEY and SMNVEV (reference sequence). CDR3 DNA: TGTGCCAGCAGGCCAGACCGGGACAGGGAGTCCTACGAGCAGTACTTC. Translated, it gives CASRPDRDRESYEQYF.

The chain links TRBV19 to TRBJ1-5; weak D call: TRBD1 (5 bases). The CDR3 is 15 residues long. V lost 10 bases to trimming and J lost 4 bases, with 20 bases between them. Germline V gene data show CDR1 as LNHDA and CDR2 as SQIVND (reference sequence). Here the CDR3 reads CATHSRDSKNQPQHF. The CDR3 nucleotides read TGTGCCACGCACAGCCGGGACTCAAAGAATCAGCCCCAGCATTTT.

V usage is TRBV4-3 and J usage is TRBJ1-1, with a tentative D call TRBD1 (6 bases). The V gene's germline CDR1 is LGHNA and CDR2 YSLEER. The CDR3 totals 15 residues. Trimming removed 0 bases at V and 6 bases at J, with 14 bases between. In DNA form, the CDR3 reads TGCGCCAGCAGCCAAGATAAGGGGGAGAGGGCTGAAGCTTTCTTT. It codes for CASSQDKGERAEAFF.

The chain employs TRBV5-4 and TRBJ1-2; 10 nucleotides match TRBD1. V gave up 4 bases and J gave up 3 bases; unmatched junction bases: 6. Germline V gene lookup returns CDR1 SGHNT and CDR2 YYREEE (reference sequence). The CDR3 covers 15 residues. The CDR3 nucleotides are TGTGCCAGCAGCCTACGAGGGACAGGGGACTATGGCTACACCTTC. Translated, it gives CASSLRGTGDYGYTF.

The chain combines TRBV21-1 with TRBJ1-1; the table's D call TRBD1 went unverified against the DNA. TRBV21-1 is reported as a pseudogene. The CDR3 consists of 12 residues. Here the CDR3 DNA reads TGTGCCAGGGCCAGGGATAACACTGAAGCTTTCTTT. Encoded protein: CARARDNTEAFF.

The gene calls are TRBV12-5 and TRBJ1-1; a weak D match, TRBD1 (5 bases). The CDR3 is 15 amino acids. V was trimmed by 5 bases and J by 1 base, leaving 14 bases between them. The germline CDR1 and CDR2 sequences are LGHNT and FRNRAP. In DNA form, the CDR3 reads TGTGCTAGTGGTCTGGGGCAGGGTAGGAACACTGAAGCTTTCTTT. Translation gives CASGLGQGRNTEAFF. Variable domain in full (rest from reference TRBV12-5 and TRBJ1-1): DARVTQTPRHKVTEMGQEVTMRCQPILGHNTVFWYRQTMMQGLELLAYFRNRAPLDDSGMPKDRFSAEMPDATLATLKIQPSEPRDSAVYFCASGLGQGRNTEAFFGQGTRLTVV.

V gene TRBV13 combines with J gene TRBJ1-5; D is unclear. V lost 5 bases, J lost 4 bases, and 6 bases lay in between. The CDR3 runs 12 residues. Germline CDR1 PRHDT, CDR2 FYEKMQ (reference sequence). The chain's CDR3 is CASSGRNQPQHF. The CDR3 DNA reads TGTGCCAGCAGCGGCAGGAATCAGCCCCAGCATTTT.

On this clone itself: In the same sample, other DNA sequences code for this CDR3. V gene TRBV10-1 combines with J gene TRBJ1-1; D might be TRBD1 (6 bases). Trimming took 6 bases from V and 3 from J, leaving 20 bases between them. Germline values: CDR1 WNHNN, CDR2 SYGVQD (reference sequence). This CDR3 contains 16 residues. CDR3 in amino acids: CASRERQGMWDTEAFF. CDR3 DNA sequence: TGCGCCAGCAGGGAGAGGCAGGGGATGTGGGACACTGAAGCTTTCTTT.

V gene TRBV27 combines with J gene TRBJ2-1; the D gene is possibly TRBD2 (6 bases). Germline V gives CDR1 MNHEY, CDR2 SMNVEV (reference sequence). The CDR3 spans 16 residues. The V gene lost 4 bases and the J gene lost 3 bases, with 16 bases spanning the gap. In DNA, the CDR3 is TGTGCCAGCAGTTCCTCGGACTATTTCTTCTACAATGAGCAGTTCTTC. This codes for CASSSSDYFFYNEQFF.

The gene calls are TRBV4-3 and TRBJ2-4, with D perhaps TRBD1 (5 bases). V gave up 0 bases and J gave up 0 bases, with 9 bases separating them. The length of the CDR3 is 16 residues. Per the germline V gene, CDR1 is LGHNA and CDR2 is YSLEER. This CDR3 reads CASSQEYRLAKNIQYF. The CDR3 DNA sequence: TGCGCCAGCAGCCAAGAATACAGGTTAGCCAAAAACATTCAGTACTTC.

The chain combines TRBV5-1 with TRBJ1-4; D remains ambiguous. This CDR3 is built from 15 residues. The germline CDR1 and CDR2 sequences are SGHRS and YFSETQ. Deletions cut 1 base from V and 3 bases from J, with 10 bases between. The CDR3 sequence: CASSLNGGSNEKLFF. CDR3 in DNA: TGCGCCAGCAGCTTGAACGGCGGGTCTAATGAAAAACTGTTTTTT.

V and J are TRBV7-4 and TRBJ1-2; D is undetermined. Germline-derived CDR1 and CDR2 are SGHVT and SQSDAQ. Between the trimmed V and J ends, which lost 1 base and 13 bases, there was a span of 22 bases. There are 15 residues in the CDR3. CDR3 coding DNA: TGTGCCAGCAGCTTAGTTCCGGACTTAACTCCATTCGGCACCTTC. This codes for CASSLVPDLTPFGTF. The complete variable domain, with remaining parts taken from reference TRBV7-4 and TRBJ1-2, reads GAGVSQSPRYKVAKRGRDVALRCDSISGHVTLYWYRQTLGQGSEVLTYSQSDAQRDKSGRPSGRFSAERPERSVSTLKIQRTEQGDSAVYLCASSLVPDLTPFGTFGSGTRLTVV.

The chain uses TRBV25-1 and TRBJ1-2, with D maybe TRBD1 (5 bases). Per the germline V gene, CDR1 is MGHDK and CDR2 is SYGVNS. The CDR3 runs 16 residues. The ends were cut back, 3 bases at V and 1 base at J, with 15 bases in the middle. CDR3 in DNA: TGTGCCAGCAGTGAGTCAATCTCCAGGGTTAACTATGGCTACACCTTC. The encoded protein is CASSESISRVNYGYTF.

The V gene is TRBV5-6, the J gene TRBJ1-5; D is possibly TRBD1 (5 bases). Germline V CDR1 and CDR2: SGHDT, YYEEEE. Trimming removed 5 bases at V and 6 bases at J, with 15 bases between. CDR3 length: 14 residues. CDR3 region: CASRPNRGTQPQHF. DNA for the CDR3: TGTGCCAGCAGACCTAATAGGGGAACTCAGCCCCAGCATTTT.

The chain carries TRBV15 and TRBJ1-6, with D hard to call. Trimming removed 0 bases at V and 8 bases at J, with 14 bases between. Germline V gene data show CDR1 as LNHNV and CDR2 as YYDKDF (reference sequence). The CDR3 runs to 16 residues. In DNA, the CDR3 is TGTGCCACCAGCAGAGAGAGGCGGTGGCTCGATTCACCCCTCCACTTT. Translation gives CATSRERRWLDSPLHF.

The chain recombines TRBV11-2 with TRBJ2-1; D perhaps matches TRBD2 (6 bases). V lost 6 bases and J 10 bases, leaving 25 bases between the germline ends. The CDR3 contains 16 residues. Germline CDR1 reads SGHAT; CDR2 reads FQNNGV. CDR3 residues: CASRSKTRQQSGEQFF. The DNA for the CDR3 is TGTGCCAGCAGATCTAAGACTAGGCAGCAATCAGGGGAGCAGTTCTTC.

This chain connects TRBV15 to TRBJ1-2; D not certain. The ends were cut back, 0 bases at V and 0 bases at J, with 17 bases in the middle. Germline V gene lookup returns CDR1 LNHNV and CDR2 YYDKDF (reference sequence). CDR3 length: 18 amino acids. This CDR3 is CATSRDNNPNPSNYGYTF. CDR3 sequence (DNA): TGTGCCACCAGCAGAGATAATAATCCTAACCCTTCTAACTATGGCTACACCTTC.

J is TRBJ1-2 and V is TRBV18; D is perhaps TRBD1 (6 bases). The ends were cut back, 3 bases at V and 8 bases at J, with 22 bases in the middle. Germline V CDR1 and CDR2: KGHSH, LQKENI. The CDR3 is made up of 16 amino acids. The CDR3 loop reads CASSPGTGPFFQGYTF. CDR3 bases: TGTGCCAGCTCACCGGGAACAGGGCCCTTCTTCCAGGGCTACACCTTC.

J is TRBJ1-6 and V is TRBV5-1, with 7 bases fitting TRBD1. V gave up 5 bases and J gave up 6 bases; unmatched junction bases: 20. CDR1 is SGHRS, CDR2 YFSETQ, per germline. The CDR3 contains 19 residues. The CDR3 nucleotides are TGCGCCAGCAGGTCAGCTGAGCCCCCTACAGGGGTCGGTAATTCACCCCTCCACTTT. Amino acid sequence: CASRSAEPPTGVGNSPLHF.